The 3 T cell receptor beta chains below all came from one sample that was sequenced in a study of cytomegalovirus exposure and HLA in healthy donors. PCR employed 60 Vbeta and 13 Jbeta primers. The assay was immunoSEQ multiplex PCR, and TCRdb's table has in-frame clones only and misses some. The sample has 120,000 or so clones, 83% seen once. The sequenced material came from PBMCs. These receptors were collected from a woman between 40 and 50 years old in good health and CMV-seropositive.

As to this clone: The junction differs from germline at one of its ends, possibly a read error. The chain uses TRBV7-9 and TRBJ1-1; 9 bases map to TRBD1. Germline-derived CDR1 and CDR2 are SEHNR and FQNEAQ (reference sequence). The CDR3 sequence is 14 residues long. CDR3 amino acids: CSSSLATGGTEAFF. Written as DNA, the CDR3 is TGTTCCAGCAGCTTAGCGACAGGGGGCACTGAAGCTTTCTTT.

The CDR3 region is CASSMSLGAEAFF. CDR3 sequence (DNA): TGTGCCAGTAGTATGTCATTAGGGGCTGAAGCTTTCTTT. The V and J genes are TRBV19 and TRBJ1-1; a weak D match, TRBD1 (5 bases). Germline lookup yields CDR1 LNHDA and CDR2 SQIVND (reference sequence). V was cut by 3 bases and J by 6 bases, with 11 bases left in between. This CDR3 has 13 amino acids.

This chain connects TRBV28 to TRBJ1-5, with D perhaps TRBD1 (6 bases). This CDR3 contains 14 residues. V dropped 4 bases and J dropped 2 bases, with 9 bases sitting between them. Germline loops: CDR1 MDHEN, CDR2 SYDVKM. The CDR3 DNA follows: TGTGCCAGCAGTTGGGGGGGGCGCAATCAGCCCCAGCATTTT. Translation: CASSWGGRNQPQHF.